The clone carrying this TCR beta chain was picked up a small number of times. The antigen is undetermined. The data belong to a study of cytomegalovirus exposure and HLA in healthy donors. This CDR3 is built from 18 residues. Per germline, CDR1 SGHAT and CDR2 FQNNGV. The ends lost 2 bases at V and 3 bases at J; junction bases unmatched: 13. The PCR contained 60 Vbeta and 13 Jbeta primers. The protocol was immunoSEQ multiplex PCR, while the TCRdb copy is restricted to in-frame clones and leaves out a portion. The profile shows roughly 90,000 clones, about 73% of them singletons. Study findings and constraints: Productive status was seen about 87% or about 30% of the time for most TCR beta V segments in an earlier analysis. A later analysis found TCR association rates differed by HLA locus, highest for DRB1 and lowest for HLA-C. Reportedly, a later analysis found an Asian-associated ancestry cluster had fewer N-insertions than the approximately 600-donor mean. Presence/absence analysis assumed near-uniform sequencing depth across donors.

The TCR sequence derives from a woman between 40 and 50 years old in good health and CMV-seropositive. Sequences were obtained from PBMCs. This sequence joins TRBV11-2 and TRBJ2-7, with 10 bases aligning to TRBD1. The CDR3 nucleotides read TGTGCCAGCAGCTTACGAGCCGGGGGGACAGGGGTACACTACGAGCAGTACTTC. This codes for CASSLRAGGTGVHYEQYF.